This note documents a single TCR beta chain sequence. This entry comes from a study of control samples from healthy donors and cancer patients. Sequenced by immunoSEQ multiplex PCR; TCRdb stores in-frame clones only, minus some. The sample carries 150,000 to 160,000 clones, over 85% recorded once. The germline CDR1 and CDR2 sequences are SGHRS and YFSETQ. The CDR3 spans 15 residues. The V gene end was trimmed by 1 base and the J gene end by 6 bases; junction bases not matched to a gene: 3. V usage is TRBV5-1 and J usage is TRBJ2-1; 11 bases align to TRBD2. The sample taken for sequencing was blood. The source of this sequence is a man aged 50-60 years in good health. The CDR3 loop is CASSLLAGGSNEQFF. The CDR3 DNA is TGCGCCAGCAGCTTGCTAGCGGGAGGTTCCAATGAGCAGTTCTTC. Combining the CDR3 with reference TRBV5-1 and TRBJ2-1 gives the whole variable domain KAGVTQTPRYLIKTRGQQVTLSCSPISGHRSVSWYQQTPGQGLQFLFEYFSETQRNKGNFPGRFSGRQFSNSRSEMNVSTLELGDSALYLCASSLLAGGSNEQFFGPGTRLTVL.